The subject of this entry is one T cell receptor beta chain. Antigen: not known. The data were taken from a study of T cell responses to AZD1222 COVID-19 vaccine. Germline assignment: CDR1 MDHEN and CDR2 SYDVKM. This CDR3 is built from 13 residues. V lost 3 bases and J 3 bases, leaving 8 bases between the germline ends. Assay: immunoSEQ multiplex PCR; the TCRdb copy retains only in-frame clones and omits some. The data hold about 53,000 clones, with 65% to 85% observed a single time. General study findings and limits: Baseline seropositivity characterized only six or seven AZD1222 recipients. White British donors predominated, females outnumbered males, and clonal diversity was possibly underestimated. Repertoire samples came only from after the peak T cell response.

The starting material was peripheral blood, obtained on day 0 of AZD1222 vaccination. This TCR was sampled from an adult in good health. V is TRBV28 and J is TRBJ1-2; a weak D match, TRBD1 (6 bases). The CDR3 nucleotides read TGTGCCAGCAGTTTCGGACAGTACTATGGCTACACCTTC. Amino acid sequence: CASSFGQYYGYTF.